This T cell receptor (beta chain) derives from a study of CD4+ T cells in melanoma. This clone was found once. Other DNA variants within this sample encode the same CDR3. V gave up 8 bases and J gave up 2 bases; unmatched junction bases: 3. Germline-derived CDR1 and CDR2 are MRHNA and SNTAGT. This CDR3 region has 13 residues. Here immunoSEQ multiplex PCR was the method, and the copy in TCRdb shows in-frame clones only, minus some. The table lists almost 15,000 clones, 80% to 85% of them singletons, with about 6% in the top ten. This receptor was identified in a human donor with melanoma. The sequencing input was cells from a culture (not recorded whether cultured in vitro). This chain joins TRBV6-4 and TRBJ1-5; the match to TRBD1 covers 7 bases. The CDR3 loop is CASGTGGNQPQHF. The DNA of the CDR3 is TGTGCCAGCGGTACAGGGGGCAATCAGCCCCAGCATTTT.